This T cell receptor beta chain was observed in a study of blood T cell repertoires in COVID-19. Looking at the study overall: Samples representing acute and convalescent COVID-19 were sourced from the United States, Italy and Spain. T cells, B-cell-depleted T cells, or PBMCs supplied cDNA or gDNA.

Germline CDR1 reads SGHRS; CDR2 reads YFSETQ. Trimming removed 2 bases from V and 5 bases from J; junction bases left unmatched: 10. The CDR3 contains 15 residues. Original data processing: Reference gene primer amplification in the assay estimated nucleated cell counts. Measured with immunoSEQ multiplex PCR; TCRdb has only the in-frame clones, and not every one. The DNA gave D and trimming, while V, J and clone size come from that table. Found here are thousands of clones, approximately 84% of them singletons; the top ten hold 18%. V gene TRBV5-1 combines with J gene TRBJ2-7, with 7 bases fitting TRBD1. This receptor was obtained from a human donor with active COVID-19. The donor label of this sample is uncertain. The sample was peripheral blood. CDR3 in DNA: TGCGCCAGCAGCTTAGAGAACAGGGGAATGGACGAGCAGTACTTC. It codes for CASSLENRGMDEQYF.